A selection of T cell receptor beta chains follows, all from one sample in a study of monozygotic twins with inflammatory bowel disease. TCRdb re-called the 5' RACE reads, yielding one record per CDR3 amino acid sequence without DNA. Its table lists around 150,000 distinct CDR3 sequences. The sequenced sample consisted of blood. These receptors all come from a human donor with ulcerative colitis or Crohn's disease, or a healthy co-twin of an affected twin (not recorded which). Both conserved end residues are part of each CDR3.

>TRBJ2-6|TRBV20-1
CSAPSDRDRANVLTF
>TRBJ2-1|TRBV2
CASSEAYTGGNEQFF
>TRBJ1-1|TRBV6-1
CASSEVGGTMNTEAFF
>TRBJ2-1|TRBV20-1
CSAPGNGLAGSEQFF
>TRBJ1-3|TRBV29-1
CSAARGTSGNTIYF
>TRBJ2-7|TRBV6-5
CATKGFYEQYF
>TRBJ1-2|TRBV20-1
CSAYGQTNYGYTF
>TRBJ2-2|TRBV4-2
CASSQDPLGGSGRRNTGELFF
>TRBJ2-5|TRBV14
CASSLDRAVQETQYF
>TRBJ2-3|TRBV30
CAWSVLPFSGTRTDTQYF
>TRBJ2-5|TRBV5-1
CASSLAEGETQYF
>TRBJ1-5|TRBV7-2
CASSLALDRAQPQHF
>TRBJ2-7|TRBV27
CASSFSVGRPPPHEQYF
>TRBJ2-1|TRBV20-1
CSARGSDLTQYNEQFF
>TRBJ2-1|TRBV6-4
CASSMRAGDYNEQFF
>TRBJ2-1|TRBV11-3
CASSQGELNEQFF
>TRBJ1-2|TRBV20-1
CSARDVPGQSFYGYTF
>TRBJ1-2|TRBV7-8
CASSPTRDNYGYTF
>TRBJ2-3|TRBV5-1
CASSMPRRAGADTQYF
>TRBJ2-3|TRBV19
CASSSPGSDTQYF
>TRBJ1-1|TRBV29-1
CSVEGLGGARTEAFF
>TRBJ2-1|TRBV20-1
CSATGTGPLEQFF
>TRBJ1-5|TRBV6-1
CASRATGYSNQPQHF
>TRBJ1-5|TRBV5-6
CASSQGQINQPQHF
>TRBJ1-2|TRBV3-1
CASSQDAAPIYGYTF
>TRBJ1-5|TRBV5-1
CASSLEGDLGGPQHF
>TRBJ2-5|TRBV5-4
CASSLQGAAETQYF
>TRBJ2-1|TRBV6-5
CASRLPGGSEQFF
>TRBJ2-1|TRBV29-1
CSVLDRAYNEQFF
>TRBJ2-2|TRBV7-2
CASSLVAGGPLTGELFF
>TRBJ2-3|TRBV6-1
CASSATTSTDTQYF
>TRBJ1-1|TRBV20-1
CSAPTSHTEAFF
>TRBJ1-1|TRBV7-8
CASSLTDRGTEAFF
>TRBJ1-6|TRBV2
CASRPLQNHNSPLHF
>TRBJ2-7|TRBV7-9
CASSSPGTGVFYEQYF
>TRBJ2-1|TRBV18
CASSLRTSGQAYNEQFF
>TRBJ2-7|TRBV7-2
CASSFFQGGSYEQYF
>TRBJ2-5|TRBV2
CASAGGQETQYF
>TRBJ1-2|TRBV6-2/TRBV6-3
CASTHTRGIGYTF
>TRBJ2-1|TRBV20-1
CSANRDRVISNEQFF
>TRBJ1-5|TRBV20-1
CSALERRGNQPQHF
>TRBJ2-1|TRBV7-2
CASSPRGGQGNEQFF
>TRBJ2-7|TRBV29-1
CSVRRGLTHEQYF
>TRBJ2-2|TRBV29-1
CSVKDKWGQNTGELFF
>TRBJ2-3|TRBV6-6
CASSSTVLDTQYF
>TRBJ2-2|TRBV29-1
CSAGGGRGAGELFF
>TRBJ2-6|TRBV5-6
CASSLETGGLSGANVLTF
>TRBJ2-1|TRBV7-8
CASSLGLSSYNEQFF
>TRBJ2-5|TRBV12-3/TRBV12-4
CASSRQGLADQETQYF